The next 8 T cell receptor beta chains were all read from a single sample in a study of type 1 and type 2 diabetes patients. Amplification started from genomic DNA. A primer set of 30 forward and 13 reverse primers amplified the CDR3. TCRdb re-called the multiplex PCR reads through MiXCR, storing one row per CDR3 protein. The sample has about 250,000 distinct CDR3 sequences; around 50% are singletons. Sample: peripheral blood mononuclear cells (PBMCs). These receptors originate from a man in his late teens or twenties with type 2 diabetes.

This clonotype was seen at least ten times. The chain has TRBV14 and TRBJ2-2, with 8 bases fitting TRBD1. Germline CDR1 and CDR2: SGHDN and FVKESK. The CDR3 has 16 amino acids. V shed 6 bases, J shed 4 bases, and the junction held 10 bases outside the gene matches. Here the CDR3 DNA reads TGTGCCAGCAGTCGTACGACAGGGGTCGTCACCGGGGAGCTGTTTTTT. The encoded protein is CASSRTTGVVTGELFF.

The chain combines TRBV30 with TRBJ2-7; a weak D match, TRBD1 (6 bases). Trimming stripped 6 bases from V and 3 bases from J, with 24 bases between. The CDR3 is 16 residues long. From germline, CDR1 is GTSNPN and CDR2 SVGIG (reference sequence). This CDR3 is CACLSYLTGKDYEQYF. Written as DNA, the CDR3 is TGTGCCTGCCTAAGTTACTTAACAGGGAAAGACTACGAGCAGTACTTC. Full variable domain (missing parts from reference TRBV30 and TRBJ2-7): SQTIHQWPATLVQPVGSPLSLECTVEGTSNPNLYWYRQAAGRGLQLLFYSVGIGQISSEVPQNLSASRPQDRQFILSSKKLLLSDSGFYLCACLSYLTGKDYEQYFGPGTRLTVT.

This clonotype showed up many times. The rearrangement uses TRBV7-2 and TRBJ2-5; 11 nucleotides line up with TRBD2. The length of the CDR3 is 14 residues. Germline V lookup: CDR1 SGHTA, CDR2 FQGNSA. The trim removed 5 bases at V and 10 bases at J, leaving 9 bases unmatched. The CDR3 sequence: CASSLDSTSGVQYF. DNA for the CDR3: TGTGCCAGCAGCCTCGATTCGACTAGCGGGGTCCAGTACTTC.

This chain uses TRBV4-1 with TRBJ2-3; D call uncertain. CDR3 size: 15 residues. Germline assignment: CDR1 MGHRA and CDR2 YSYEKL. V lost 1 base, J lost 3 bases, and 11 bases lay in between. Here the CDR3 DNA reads TGCGCCAGCAGCCAAGTCGTGGTAGCAACAGATACGCAGTATTTT. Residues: CASSQVVVATDTQYF.

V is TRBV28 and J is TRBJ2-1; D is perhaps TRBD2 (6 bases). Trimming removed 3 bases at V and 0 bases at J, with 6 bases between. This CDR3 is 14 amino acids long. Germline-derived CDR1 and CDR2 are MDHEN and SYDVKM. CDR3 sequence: CASSLEGSYNEQFF. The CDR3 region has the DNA TGTGCCAGCAGTTTGGAGGGCTCCTACAATGAGCAGTTCTTC.

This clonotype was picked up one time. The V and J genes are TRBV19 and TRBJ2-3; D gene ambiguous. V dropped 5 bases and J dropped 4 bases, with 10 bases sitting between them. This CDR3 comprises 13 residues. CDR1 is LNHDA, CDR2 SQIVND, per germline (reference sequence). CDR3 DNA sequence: TGTGCCAGTAGTCGGGTTGGGTCAGATACGCAGTATTTT. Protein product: CASSRVGSDTQYF.

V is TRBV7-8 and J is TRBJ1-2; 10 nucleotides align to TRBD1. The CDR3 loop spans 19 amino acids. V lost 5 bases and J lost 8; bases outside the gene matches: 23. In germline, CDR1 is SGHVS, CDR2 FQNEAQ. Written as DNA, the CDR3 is TGTGCCAGCAGCCTAAAGGGGACAGGGGTCCTTATTTCTGAGGGGGGCTACACCTTC. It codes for CASSLKGTGVLISEGGYTF.

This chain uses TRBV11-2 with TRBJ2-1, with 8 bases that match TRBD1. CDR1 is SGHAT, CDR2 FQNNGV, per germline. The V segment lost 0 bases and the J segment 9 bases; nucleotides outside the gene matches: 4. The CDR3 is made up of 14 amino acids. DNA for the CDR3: TGTGCCAGCAGCTTAGATCGACAGGGGACTGAGCAGTTCTTC. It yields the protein CASSLDRQGTEQFF. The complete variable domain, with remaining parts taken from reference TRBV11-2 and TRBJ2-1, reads EAGVAQSPRYKIIEKRQSVAFWCNPISGHATLYWYQQILGQGPKLLIQFQNNGVVDDSQLPKDRFSAERLKGVDSTLKIQPAKLEDSAVYLCASSLDRQGTEQFFGPGTRLTVL.